This T cell receptor (beta chain) was sequenced for a study of blood T cell repertoires in COVID-19. Study summary: Samples came from the United States, Italy and Spain, spanning acute and convalescent COVID-19. In each case, the material was cDNA or gDNA derived from T cells, B-cell-depleted T cells, or PBMCs.

From germline, CDR1 is LNHDA and CDR2 SQIVND (reference sequence). The CDR3 spans 16 residues. V dropped 2 bases and J dropped 3; count of bases not matched to a gene: 8. As processed by the authors: Reference gene primer amplification gave estimated nucleated cell counts. Sequencing was performed with immunoSEQ multiplex PCR; in TCRdb, only in-frame clones are kept and a portion is missing. D and trimming were read from the DNA, whereas the V and J calls and clone size are those reported in that table. The table lists 80,000 to 95,000 clones, approximately 90% of them singletons. The sequenced sample was peripheral blood. The receptor's source is a man aged 45 to 65 with active or convalescent COVID-19. The gene calls are TRBV19 and TRBJ2-7; 9 bases line up with TRBD1. Here the CDR3 DNA reads TGTGCCAGTAGTATAATCTCAGGACAGGGGAACTACGAGCAGTACTTC. Its translation: CASSIISGQGNYEQYF.